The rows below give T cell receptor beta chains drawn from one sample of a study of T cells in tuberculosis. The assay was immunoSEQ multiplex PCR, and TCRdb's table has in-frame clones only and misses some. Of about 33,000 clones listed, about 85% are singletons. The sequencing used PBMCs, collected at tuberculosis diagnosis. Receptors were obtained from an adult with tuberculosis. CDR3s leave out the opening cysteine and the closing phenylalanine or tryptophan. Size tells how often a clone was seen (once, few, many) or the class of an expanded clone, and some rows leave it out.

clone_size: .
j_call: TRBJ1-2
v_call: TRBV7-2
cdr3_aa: ASSPTERTNYGYT

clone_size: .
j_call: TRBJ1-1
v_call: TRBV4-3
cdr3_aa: ASSQGLGYTEVF

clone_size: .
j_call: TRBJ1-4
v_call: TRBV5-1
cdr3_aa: ASSSRDGGGEKLF

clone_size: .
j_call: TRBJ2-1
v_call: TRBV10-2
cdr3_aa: ATTDRLAGAEDEQF

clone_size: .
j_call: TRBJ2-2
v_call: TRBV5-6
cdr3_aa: APKSRGLNGELF

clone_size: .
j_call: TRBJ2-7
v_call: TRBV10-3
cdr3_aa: AISEGSNSYEQY

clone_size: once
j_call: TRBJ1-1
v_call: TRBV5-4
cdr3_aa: ASSPEPVLAETEAF

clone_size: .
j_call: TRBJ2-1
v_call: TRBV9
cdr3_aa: ASSFGTDSSYNEQF

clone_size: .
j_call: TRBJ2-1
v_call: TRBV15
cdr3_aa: ATSREASGRGYNEQF

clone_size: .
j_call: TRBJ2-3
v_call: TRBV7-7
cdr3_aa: ASSPGQSSTDTQY

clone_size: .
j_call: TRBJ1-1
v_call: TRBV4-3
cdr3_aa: ASSQEGRGLEGNTEAF

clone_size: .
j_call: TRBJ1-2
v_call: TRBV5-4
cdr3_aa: ASSQQHQGYYGYT

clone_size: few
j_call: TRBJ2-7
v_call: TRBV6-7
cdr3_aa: ASSFATGGRNEQY

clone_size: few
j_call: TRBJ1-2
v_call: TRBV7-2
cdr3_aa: ASSSGTGVGYT

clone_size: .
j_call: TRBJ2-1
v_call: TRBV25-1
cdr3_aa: ASSEDDRGFPSYNEQF

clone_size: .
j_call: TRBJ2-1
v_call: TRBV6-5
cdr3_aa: ASSYWKGASYNEQF

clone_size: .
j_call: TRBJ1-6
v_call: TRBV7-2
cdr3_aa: ASSLQGEVDSPLH

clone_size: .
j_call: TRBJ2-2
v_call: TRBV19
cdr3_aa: ASSHPPGEYTGELF

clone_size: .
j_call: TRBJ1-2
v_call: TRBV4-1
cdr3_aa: ASSQVLQGASRGYT

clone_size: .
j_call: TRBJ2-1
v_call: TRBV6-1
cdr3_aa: ASSESGGAVNEQF

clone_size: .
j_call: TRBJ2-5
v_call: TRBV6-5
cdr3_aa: ASSYSQGGPQETQY

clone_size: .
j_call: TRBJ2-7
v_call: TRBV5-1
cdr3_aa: ASSARLTSGIVYEQY

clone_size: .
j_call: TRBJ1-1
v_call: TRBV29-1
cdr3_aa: SAPGSGVNTEAF

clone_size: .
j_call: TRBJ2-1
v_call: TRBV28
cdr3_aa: ASSLGREGAYNEQF

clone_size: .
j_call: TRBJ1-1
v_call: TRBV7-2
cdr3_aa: ASSLEGRGEAF

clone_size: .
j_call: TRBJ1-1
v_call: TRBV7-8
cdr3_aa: ASSHRVFGTEAF

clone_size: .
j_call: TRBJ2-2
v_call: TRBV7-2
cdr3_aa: ASQLHGQFGTGELF

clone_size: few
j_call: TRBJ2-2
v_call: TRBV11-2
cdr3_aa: ASSFQGINTGELF

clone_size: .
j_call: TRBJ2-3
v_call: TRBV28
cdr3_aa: ASSPIGSSSGSTDTQY

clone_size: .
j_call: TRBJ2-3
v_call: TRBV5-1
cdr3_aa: ASSLEDSLTDTQY

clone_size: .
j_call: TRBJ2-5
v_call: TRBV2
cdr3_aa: ASSADSGETQY

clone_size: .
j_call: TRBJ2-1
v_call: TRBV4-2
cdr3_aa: ASSQDGRGFPYNEQF

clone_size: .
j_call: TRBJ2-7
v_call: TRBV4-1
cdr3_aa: ASSQVTVSYEQY

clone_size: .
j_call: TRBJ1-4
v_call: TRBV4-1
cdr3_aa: ASSQLFSRAPEGNEKLF

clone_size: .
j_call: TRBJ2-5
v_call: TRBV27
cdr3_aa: ASSSSPGTSGRVETQY

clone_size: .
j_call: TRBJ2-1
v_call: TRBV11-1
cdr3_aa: ASSLAAGGSEQF

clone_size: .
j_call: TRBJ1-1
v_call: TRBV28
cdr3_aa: ASSLIQGLNTEAF